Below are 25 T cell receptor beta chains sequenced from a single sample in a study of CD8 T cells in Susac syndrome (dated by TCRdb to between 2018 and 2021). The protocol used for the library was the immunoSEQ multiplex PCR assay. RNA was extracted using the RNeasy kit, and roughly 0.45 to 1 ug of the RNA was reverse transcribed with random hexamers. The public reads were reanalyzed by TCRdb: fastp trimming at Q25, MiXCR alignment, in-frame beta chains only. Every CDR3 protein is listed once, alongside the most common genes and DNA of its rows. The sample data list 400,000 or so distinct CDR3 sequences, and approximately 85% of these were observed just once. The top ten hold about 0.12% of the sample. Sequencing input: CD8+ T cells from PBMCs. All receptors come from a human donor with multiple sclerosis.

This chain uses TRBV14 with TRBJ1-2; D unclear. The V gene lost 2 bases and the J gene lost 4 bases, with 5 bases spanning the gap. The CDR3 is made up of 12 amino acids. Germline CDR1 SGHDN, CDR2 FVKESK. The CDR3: CASSQSPYGYTF. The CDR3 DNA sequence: TGTGCCAGCAGCCAATCTCCCTATGGCTACACCTTC.

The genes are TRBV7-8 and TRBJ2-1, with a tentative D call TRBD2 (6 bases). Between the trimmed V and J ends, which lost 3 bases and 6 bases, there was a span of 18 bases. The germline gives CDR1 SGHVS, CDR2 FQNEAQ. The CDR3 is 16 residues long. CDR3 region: CASSLGAGPRSNEQFF. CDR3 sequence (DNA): TGTGCCAGCAGCTTGGGAGCGGGCCCGCGTTCCAATGAGCAGTTCTTC.

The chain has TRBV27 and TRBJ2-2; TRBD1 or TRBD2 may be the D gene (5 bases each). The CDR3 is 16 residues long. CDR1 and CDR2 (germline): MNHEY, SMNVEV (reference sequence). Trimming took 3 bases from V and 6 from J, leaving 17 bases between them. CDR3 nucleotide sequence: TGTGCCAGCAGTTTCCTCCGGGACGAGGGCCCCGGGGAGCTGTTTTTT. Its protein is CASSFLRDEGPGELFF.

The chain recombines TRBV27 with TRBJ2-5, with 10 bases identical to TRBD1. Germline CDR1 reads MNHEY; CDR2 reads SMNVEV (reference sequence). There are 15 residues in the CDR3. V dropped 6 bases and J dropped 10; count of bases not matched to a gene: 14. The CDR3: CASSPSPGQGSGQYF. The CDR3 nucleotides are TGTGCCAGCAGCCCCTCCCCGGGACAGGGGTCGGGCCAGTACTTC.

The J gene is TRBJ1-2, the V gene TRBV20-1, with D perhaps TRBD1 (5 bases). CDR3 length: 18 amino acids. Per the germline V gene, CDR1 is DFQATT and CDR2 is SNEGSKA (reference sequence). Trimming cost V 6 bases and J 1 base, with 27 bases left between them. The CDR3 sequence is CSAPRVSIEAGHNYGYTF. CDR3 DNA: TGCAGTGCCCCTCGGGTTTCAATCGAGGCAGGGCATAACTATGGCTACACCTTC.

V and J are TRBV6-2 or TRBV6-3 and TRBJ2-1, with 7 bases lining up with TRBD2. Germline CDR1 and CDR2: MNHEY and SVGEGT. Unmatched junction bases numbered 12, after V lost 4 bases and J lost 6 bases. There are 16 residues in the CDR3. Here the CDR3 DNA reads TGTGCCAGCAGTTTCCCAGCTAGCGGAGGGTCCAATGAGCAGTTCTTC. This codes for CASSFPASGGSNEQFF.

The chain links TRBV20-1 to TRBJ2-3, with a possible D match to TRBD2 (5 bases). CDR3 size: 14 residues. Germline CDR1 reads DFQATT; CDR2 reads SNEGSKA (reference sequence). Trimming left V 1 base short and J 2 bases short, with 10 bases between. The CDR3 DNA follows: TGCAGTGCTAGAGTTTGGGAGAACACAGATACGCAGTATTTT. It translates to CSARVWENTDTQYF.

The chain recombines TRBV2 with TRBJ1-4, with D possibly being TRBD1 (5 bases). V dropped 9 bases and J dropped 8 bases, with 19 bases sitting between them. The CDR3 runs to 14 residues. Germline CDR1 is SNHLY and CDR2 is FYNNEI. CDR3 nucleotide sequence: TGTGCCAGTACGCCGGGACCTCTTATGGAAAAACTGTTTTTT. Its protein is CASTPGPLMEKLFF.

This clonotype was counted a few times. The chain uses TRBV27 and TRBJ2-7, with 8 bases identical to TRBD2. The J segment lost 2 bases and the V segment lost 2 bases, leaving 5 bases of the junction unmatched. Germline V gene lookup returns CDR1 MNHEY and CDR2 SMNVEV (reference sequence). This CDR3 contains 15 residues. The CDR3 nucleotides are TGTGCCAGCAGTTTAGCGGGAGGTCCTGCCTACGAGCAGTACTTC. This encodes CASSLAGGPAYEQYF.

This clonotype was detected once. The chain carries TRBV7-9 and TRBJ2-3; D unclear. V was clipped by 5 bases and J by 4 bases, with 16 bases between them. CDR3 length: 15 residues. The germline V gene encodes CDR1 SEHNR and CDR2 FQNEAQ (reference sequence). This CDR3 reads CASSPSQRGSDTQYF. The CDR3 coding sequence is TGTGCCAGCAGCCCTTCCCAGAGAGGTTCAGATACGCAGTATTTT.

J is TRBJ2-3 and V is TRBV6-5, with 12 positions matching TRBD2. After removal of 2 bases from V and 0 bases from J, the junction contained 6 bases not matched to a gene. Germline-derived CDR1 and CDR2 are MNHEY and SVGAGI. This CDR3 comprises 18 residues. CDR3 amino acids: CASSYRLAGGRSTDTQYF. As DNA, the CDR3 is TGTGCCAGCAGTTACAGGCTAGCGGGGGGGCGAAGCACAGATACGCAGTATTTT.

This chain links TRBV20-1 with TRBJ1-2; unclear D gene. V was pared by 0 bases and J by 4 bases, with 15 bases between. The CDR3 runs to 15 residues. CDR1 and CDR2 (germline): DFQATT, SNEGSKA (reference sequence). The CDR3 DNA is TGCAGTGCTAGAGATTATTACGGGGTTCCCTATGGCTACACCTTC. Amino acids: CSARDYYGVPYGYTF.

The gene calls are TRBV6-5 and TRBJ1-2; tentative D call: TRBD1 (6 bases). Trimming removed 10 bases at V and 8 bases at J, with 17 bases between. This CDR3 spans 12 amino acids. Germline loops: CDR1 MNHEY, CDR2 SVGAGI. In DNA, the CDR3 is TGTGCCACCCAGATGGGGGCAACCGGCTACACCTTC. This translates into CATQMGATGYTF.

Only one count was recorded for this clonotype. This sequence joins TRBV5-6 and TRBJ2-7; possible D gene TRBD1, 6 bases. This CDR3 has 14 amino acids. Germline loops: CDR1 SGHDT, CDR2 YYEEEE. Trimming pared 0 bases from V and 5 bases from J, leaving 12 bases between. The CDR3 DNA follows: TGTGCCAGCAGCTTGGGACAGGACGCCCACGAGCAGTACTTC. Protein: CASSLGQDAHEQYF.

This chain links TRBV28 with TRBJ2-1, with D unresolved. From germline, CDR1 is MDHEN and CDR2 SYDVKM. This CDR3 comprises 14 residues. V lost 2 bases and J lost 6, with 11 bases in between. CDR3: CASSLVSPVNEQFF. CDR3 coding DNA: TGTGCCAGCAGTTTAGTGTCCCCTGTCAATGAGCAGTTCTTC.

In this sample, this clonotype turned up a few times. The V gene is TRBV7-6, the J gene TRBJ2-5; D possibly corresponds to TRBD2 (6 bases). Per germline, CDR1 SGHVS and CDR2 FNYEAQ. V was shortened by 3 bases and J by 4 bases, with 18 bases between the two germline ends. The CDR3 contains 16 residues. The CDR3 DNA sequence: TGTGCCAGCAGCTTGAACAGCGAGGGAGGTGGAGAGACCCAGTACTTC. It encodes CASSLNSEGGGETQYF.

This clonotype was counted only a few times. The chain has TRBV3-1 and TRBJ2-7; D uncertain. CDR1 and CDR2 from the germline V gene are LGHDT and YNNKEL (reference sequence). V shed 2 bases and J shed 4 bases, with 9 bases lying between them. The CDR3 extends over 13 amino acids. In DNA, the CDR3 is TGTGCCAGCAGCCAACCAACCGGGTACGAGCAGTACTTC. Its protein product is CASSQPTGYEQYF.

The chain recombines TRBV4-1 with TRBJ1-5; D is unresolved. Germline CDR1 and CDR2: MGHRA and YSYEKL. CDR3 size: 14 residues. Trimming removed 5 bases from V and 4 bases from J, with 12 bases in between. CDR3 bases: TGCGCCAGCAGCACGGGCGGTAGAAATCAGCCCCAGCATTTT. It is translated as CASSTGGRNQPQHF.

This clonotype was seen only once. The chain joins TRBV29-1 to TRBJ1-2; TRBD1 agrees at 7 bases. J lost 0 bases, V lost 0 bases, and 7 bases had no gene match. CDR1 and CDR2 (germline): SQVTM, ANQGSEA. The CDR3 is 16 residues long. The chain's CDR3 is CSVEEGEGQANYGYTF. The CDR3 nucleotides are TGCAGCGTTGAAGAAGGGGAAGGACAGGCTAACTATGGCTACACCTTC.

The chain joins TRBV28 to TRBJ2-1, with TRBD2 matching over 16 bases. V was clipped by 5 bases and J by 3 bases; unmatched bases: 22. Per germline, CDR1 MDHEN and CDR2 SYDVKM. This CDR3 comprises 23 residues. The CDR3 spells CASSPGTPGTSGRALLNYNEQFF. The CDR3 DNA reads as TGTGCCAGCAGTCCCGGGACACCCGGGACTAGCGGGAGGGCCCTCCTCAACTACAATGAGCAGTTCTTC.

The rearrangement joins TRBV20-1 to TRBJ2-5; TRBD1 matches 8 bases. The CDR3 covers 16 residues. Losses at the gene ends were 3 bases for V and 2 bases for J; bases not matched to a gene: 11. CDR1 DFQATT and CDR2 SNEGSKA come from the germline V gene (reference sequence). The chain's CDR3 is CSARGVGQAVQETQYF. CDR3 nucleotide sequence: TGCAGTGCTAGGGGAGTGGGACAGGCGGTTCAAGAGACCCAGTACTTC.

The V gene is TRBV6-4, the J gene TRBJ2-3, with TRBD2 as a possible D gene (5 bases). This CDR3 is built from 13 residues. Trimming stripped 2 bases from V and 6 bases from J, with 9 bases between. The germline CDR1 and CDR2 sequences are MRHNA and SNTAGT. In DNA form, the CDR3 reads TGTGCCAGCAGTGACACAGAGCGGGATACGCAGTATTTT. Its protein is CASSDTERDTQYF.

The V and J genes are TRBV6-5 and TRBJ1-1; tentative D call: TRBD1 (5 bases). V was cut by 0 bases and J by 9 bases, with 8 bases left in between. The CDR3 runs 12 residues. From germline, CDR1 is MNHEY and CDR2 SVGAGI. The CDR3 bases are TGTGCCAGCAGTTACTCGGGGGGAAAAGCTTTCTTT. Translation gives CASSYSGGKAFF.

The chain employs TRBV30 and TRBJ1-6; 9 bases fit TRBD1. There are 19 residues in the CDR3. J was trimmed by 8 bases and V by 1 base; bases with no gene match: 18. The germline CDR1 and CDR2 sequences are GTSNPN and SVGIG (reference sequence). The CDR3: CAWSDTYGGQGFYDSPLHF. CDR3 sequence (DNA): TGTGCCTGGAGTGACACCTACGGGGGACAGGGCTTTTATGATTCACCCCTCCACTTT.

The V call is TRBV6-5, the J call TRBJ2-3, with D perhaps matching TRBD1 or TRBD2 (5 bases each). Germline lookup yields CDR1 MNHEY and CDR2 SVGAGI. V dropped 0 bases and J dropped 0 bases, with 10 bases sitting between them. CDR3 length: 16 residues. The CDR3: CASSYSGDPSTDTQYF. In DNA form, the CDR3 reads TGTGCCAGCAGTTACTCGGGGGATCCCAGCACAGATACGCAGTATTTT.